This TCR beta chain came from a study of T cell responses to AZD1222 COVID-19 vaccine. About the study: Researchers grouped second doses given at about 4 or about 12 weeks into one pool.

The length of the CDR3 is 15 residues. V was cut by 3 bases and J by 3 bases, with 14 bases left in between. Germline V CDR1 and CDR2: MDHEN, SYDVKM. This clone occurred once. What it binds is not known. Measured with immunoSEQ multiplex PCR; TCRdb has only the in-frame clones, and not every one. The data show more than 85,000 clones, around 87% seen once. Overall study findings and caveats: Unmutated variant regions reportedly attract nearly half of all spike-specific TCRs. Baseline serology detected seropositivity in only six AZD1222 recipients. Clonal diversity may have been underestimated in mostly white British donors.

The chain uses TRBV28 and TRBJ1-1; the D gene is possibly TRBD1 (5 bases). Material: peripheral blood, obtained on day 0 of AZD1222 vaccination. This clonotype was sampled from an adult in good health. This CDR3 is CASSFGGGVYTEAFF. In DNA form, the CDR3 reads TGTGCCAGCAGTTTCGGTGGGGGGGTTTACACTGAAGCTTTCTTT. Supplemented by reference TRBV28 and TRBJ1-1, the full variable domain reads DVKVTQSSRYLVKRTGEKVFLECVQDMDHENMFWYRQDPGLGLRLIYFSYDVKMKEKGDIPEGYSVSREKKERFSLILESASTNQTSMYLCASSFGGGVYTEAFFGQGTRLTVV.